Listed below are T cell receptor beta chains from one sample, sequenced in a study of esophageal squamous cell carcinoma under preoperative chemotherapy. From the PCR reads, TCRdb called clonotypes with MiXCR, one entry per CDR3 protein. The data contain around 10,000 distinct CDR3 sequences, approximately 48% of them seen just once; the ten biggest clones take up over 12%. Sampling was conducted from a patient given preoperative chemotherapy. Source of these receptors: a human donor with esophageal squamous cell carcinoma. The donor label of this sample is uncertain. The CDR3 runs from the conserved cysteine through the conserved F or W. Fields, in order: V gene, D gene, clone size, J gene, CDR3 DNA, CDR3 protein. D genes are given only for firm matches. Clone size, where shown, is once, few, many, or a class for clones that have expanded.

>TRBV18|NA|NA|TRBJ2-1
TGTGCCAGCTCACCAATGAACACAGACTACAATGAGCAGTTCTTC
CASSPMNTDYNEQFF
>TRBV6-6|NA|medium-sized|TRBJ2-1
TGTGCCAGCAGTTACTCGCTGGAGGGCCCAAAGTTCTTC
CASSYSLEGPKFF
>TRBV12-3/TRBV12-4|NA|NA|TRBJ2-4
TGTGGCGGCACGGGGCTGGCAGCCAAAAACATTCAGTACTTC
CGGTGLAAKNIQYF
>TRBV6-1|NA|large|TRBJ2-1
TGTGCCAGCAGTCAGTCTGGACAGGCCTTGGGGAGGAGGTACGAGCAGTTCTTC
CASSQSGQALGRRYEQFF
>TRBV6-1|NA|NA|TRBJ2-3
TGTGCCAGCAGCCGGGATATCACAGATACGCAGTATTTT
CASSRDITDTQYF
>TRBV7-6|NA|NA|TRBJ2-5
TGTGCCAGCAGCCGGACCAACCGGGACACCCAGTACTTC
CASSRTNRDTQYF
>TRBV11-3|TRBD1|many|TRBJ2-5
TGTGCCAGCAGGACAGGGGGCAAAGAGACCCAGTACTTC
CASRTGGKETQYF
>TRBV6-4|NA|NA|TRBJ1-1
TGTGCCAGCAGTGGCGGACAGAACACTGAAGCTTTCTTT
CASSGGQNTEAFF
>TRBV6-1|NA|few|TRBJ2-2
TGTGCCAGCAGCTCCTACAGGGATGCCGGGGAGCTGTTTTTT
CASSSYRDAGELFF
>TRBV28|NA|many|TRBJ2-2
TGTGCCAGCAGTTCCGTTAGAACCGGAGAATATCGAGCCGGGGAGCTGTTTTTT
CASSSVRTGEYRAGELFF
>TRBV4-2|TRBD1|once|TRBJ1-1
TGTGCCAGCAGCCAGGGGACAGCCGATAACACTGAAGCTTTCTTT
CASSQGTADNTEAFF
>TRBV6-1|NA|many|TRBJ1-6
TGTGCCAGCAGGTTCAGCTCCTATAATTCACCCCTCCACTTT
CASRFSSYNSPLHF
>TRBV6-1|NA|few|TRBJ1-4
TGTGCCAGCAGTGACCCGGGACATGAGAATGAAAAACTGTTTTTT
CASSDPGHENEKLFF
>TRBV12-3/TRBV12-4|TRBD2|many|TRBJ2-1
TGTGCCAGCAGTGGGGGACTAGCGGGAGGCCACTACGAGCAGTTCTTC
CASSGGLAGGHYEQFF
>TRBV5-4|NA|NA|TRBJ2-1
TGTGCCAGCATTCCCCCCGGAGGCTCCCGGGATGAGCAGTTATTC
CASIPPGGSRDEQLF
>TRBV3-1|NA|NA|TRBJ2-1
TGTGCCAGCAGCCATAGAGGGGCCTACGAGCAGTTCTTC
CASSHRGAYEQFF
>TRBV3-1|TRBD1|NA|TRBJ2-2
TGTGCCAGCAGCCAACCCGGACAGGGCCCCGGGGAGCTGTTTTTT
CASSQPGQGPGELFF
>TRBV6-1|NA|NA|TRBJ2-1
TGTGCCAGCAGTGAACTAGAGGTATACAATGAGCAGTTCTTC
CASSELEVYNEQFF
>TRBV6-5|TRBD2|NA|TRBJ2-1
TGTGCCAGCAGTCACCGGGACGGGGACTACGAGCAGTTCTTC
CASSHRDGDYEQFF
>TRBV6-1|TRBD2|NA|TRBJ2-1
TGTGCCAGCAGTGTAGCGGGGGGCTCCTACAATGAGCAGTTCTTC
CASSVAGGSYNEQFF
>TRBV6-1|NA|NA|TRBJ2-1
TGTGCCAGCAGTGAATGGAAGCGCCTAGGCTATGAGCAGTTCTTC
CASSEWKRLGYEQFF
>TRBV27|NA|many|TRBJ2-1
TGTGCCAGTTCGACCGGATGGGAGCAGTTCTTC
CASSTGWEQFF